The 21 T cell receptor beta chains presented below share a single source sample, sequenced in a study of early T cells in non-severe SARS-CoV-2 infection. One entry per CDR3 protein results from TCRdb running MiXCR on the 5' RACE reads. The sample consists of about 56,000 distinct CDR3 sequences, about 15% of them appearing once. Source: whole blood, taken at baseline. These receptors were collected from an adult who was a healthcare worker with PCR-confirmed SARS-CoV-2 infection or an uninfected control (not recorded which).

This clonotype was counted between two and nine times. This sequence joins TRBV11-2 and TRBJ2-2, with D possibly matching TRBD1 (6 bases). V shed 4 bases and J shed 0 bases, with 12 bases lying between them. The CDR3 has 16 residues. Germline V gene data show CDR1 as SGHAT and CDR2 as FQNNGV. CDR3 protein: CASSSRTVANTGELFF. DNA of the CDR3: TGTGCCAGCAGCTCTCGGACAGTCGCGAACACCGGGGAGCTGTTTTTT.

This clonotype was seen ten or more times. The chain is built from TRBV15 and TRBJ2-1, with D possibly TRBD1 on 6 matching bases. The CDR3 loop spans 15 amino acids. V lost 0 bases and J 4 bases, leaving 10 bases between the germline ends. CDR1 and CDR2 (germline): LNHNV, YYDKDF (reference sequence). The CDR3 DNA is TGTGCCACCAGCAGAGACAGGGGTGGTTACAATGAGCAGTTCTTC. It is translated as CATSRDRGGYNEQFF. The full variable domain, completed using reference TRBV15 and TRBJ2-1, is DAMVIQNPRYQVTQFGKPVTLSCSQTLNHNVMYWYQQKSSQAPKLLFHYYDKDFNNEADTPDNFQSRRPNTSFCFLDIRSPGLGDTAMYLCATSRDRGGYNEQFFGPGTRLTVL.

This clonotype showed up just a few times. The chain has TRBV18 and TRBJ2-1, with 8 bases lining up with TRBD1. After removal of 2 bases from V and 4 bases from J, the junction contained 7 bases not matched to a gene. Per germline, CDR1 KGHSH and CDR2 LQKENI. The CDR3 has 16 amino acids. CDR3 nucleotides: TGTGCCAGCTCACCAACCGGGACAGGTTTTTACAATGAGCAGTTCTTC. It translates to CASSPTGTGFYNEQFF.

This clonotype was seen a handful of times. The chain recombines TRBV13 with TRBJ2-3; no reliable D call. Germline V gene lookup returns CDR1 PRHDT and CDR2 FYEKMQ (reference sequence). The V and J ends lost 1 base and 0 bases respectively, with 8 bases between them. This CDR3 is 15 amino acids long. This CDR3 is CASSLEGTSTDTQYF. The CDR3 DNA is TGTGCCAGCAGCTTAGAAGGTACTAGCACAGATACGCAGTATTTT.

This clonotype was seen more than once but under ten times. V is TRBV5-1 and J is TRBJ2-3; 8 bases fit TRBD2. The germline V gene has CDR1 SGHRS and CDR2 YFSETQ. CDR3 length equals 14 residues. J gave up 0 bases and V 7 bases, and 4 bases lay outside the gene matches. The CDR3 DNA reads TGCGCCAGCCTCCGGGGGGGGAGCACAGATACGCAGTATTTT. It translates to CASLRGGSTDTQYF.

This clonotype was found a few times. This chain's CDR3 is CATSRALNYEQYF. The DNA for the CDR3 is TGTGCCACCAGCAGAGCACTGAACTACGAGCAGTACTTC. The chain joins TRBV15 to TRBJ2-7; D is ambiguous. The germline V gene encodes CDR1 LNHNV and CDR2 YYDKDF (reference sequence). Trimming shortened V by 1 base and J by 3 bases, and 7 bases separated the two germline ends. This CDR3 has 13 amino acids.

This clonotype was found a few times. This chain uses TRBV19 with TRBJ2-7; D unclear. Between the trimmed V and J ends, which lost 3 bases and 0 bases, there was a span of 6 bases. This CDR3 comprises 13 residues. Germline V lookup: CDR1 LNHDA, CDR2 SQIVND (reference sequence). The CDR3 bases are TGTGCCAGTAGTATGGCACCCTCCTACGAGCAGTACTTC. Translated: CASSMAPSYEQYF. The full variable domain, its missing parts supplied by reference TRBV19 and TRBJ2-7, is DGGITQSPKYLFRKEGQNVTLSCEQNLNHDAMYWYRQDPGQGLRLIYYSQIVNDFQKGDIAEGYSVSREKKESFPLTVTSAQKNPTAFYLCASSMAPSYEQYFGPGTRLTVT.

The J gene is TRBJ1-2, the V gene TRBV9, with D uncertain. Per the germline V gene, CDR1 is SGDLS and CDR2 is YYNGEE. The CDR3 length is 12 residues. Trimming removed 0 bases at V and 10 bases at J, with 10 bases between. The chain's CDR3 is CASSVDGWDYTF. The CDR3 DNA reads as TGTGCCAGCAGCGTAGATGGGTGGGACTACACCTTC.

This clonotype came up a few times. CDR3: CASSPMANGHGSPLHF. The CDR3 nucleotides read TGTGCCAGCAGCCCGATGGCGAACGGGCACGGTTCACCCCTCCACTTT. This sequence joins TRBV7-9 and TRBJ1-6; no clear D gene. The germline V and J ends were trimmed by 5 bases and 9 bases, with 20 bases remaining between them. The CDR3 totals 16 residues. In germline, CDR1 is SEHNR, CDR2 FQNEAQ (reference sequence).

Here the CDR3 reads CASSFLDSSTYEQYF. DNA of the CDR3: TGTGCCAGCAGCTTCCTGGACAGTTCTACCTACGAGCAGTACTTC. The rearrangement joins TRBV6-6 to TRBJ2-7; D possibly corresponds to TRBD1 (6 bases). Between the trimmed V and J ends, which lost 6 bases and 2 bases, there was a span of 17 bases. There are 15 residues in the CDR3. Germline assignment: CDR1 MNHNY and CDR2 SVGAGI (reference sequence).

J is TRBJ2-2 and V is TRBV3-1; D tentatively reads TRBD1 or TRBD2 (6 bases each). In germline, CDR1 is LGHDT, CDR2 YNNKEL (reference sequence). Trimming took 4 bases from V and 5 from J, leaving 20 bases between them. This CDR3 comprises 17 residues. The CDR3 region has the DNA TGTGCCAGCAGCCCGGGGACTCCCCGGAGGGGGACCGGGGAGCTGTTTTTT. Protein: CASSPGTPRRGTGELFF.

J is TRBJ2-7 and V is TRBV3-1; possibly TRBD1 or TRBD2 for D (6 bases each). CDR1 and CDR2 (germline): LGHDT, YNNKEL (reference sequence). V shed 0 bases and J shed 3 bases, with 18 bases lying between them. This CDR3 comprises 17 residues. The CDR3 sequence is CASSQDPGASVRYEQYF. The DNA for the CDR3 is TGTGCCAGCAGCCAAGATCCGGGGGCGAGCGTTCGCTACGAGCAGTACTTC.

The genes are TRBV27 and TRBJ2-1; 10 nucleotides line up with TRBD2. Germline V CDR1 and CDR2: MNHEY, SMNVEV (reference sequence). This CDR3 comprises 14 residues. V gave up 10 bases and J gave up 3 bases; unmatched junction bases: 6. The CDR3 sequence is CANPGLAIYNEQFF. In nucleotides, the CDR3 is TGTGCCAACCCGGGACTAGCGATCTACAATGAGCAGTTCTTC.

The CDR3 reads CASTTGTSNTGELFF. DNA of the CDR3: TGTGCCAGTACTACCGGGACTTCGAACACCGGGGAGCTGTTTTTT. V and J are TRBV28 and TRBJ2-2, with D possibly matching TRBD2 (6 bases). The CDR3 sequence is 15 residues long. The germline gives CDR1 MDHEN, CDR2 SYDVKM. The germline V and J ends were trimmed by 9 bases and 0 bases, with 14 bases remaining between them.

This clonotype occurred a few times. The CDR3 bases are TGCAGTGCTAGGCGCGGCGGGGCCTCCTACGAGCAGTACTTC. It is translated as CSARRGGASYEQYF. The genes are TRBV20-1 and TRBJ2-7; a weak D match, TRBD2 (6 bases). Germline CDR1 is DFQATT and CDR2 is SNEGSKA (reference sequence). V was clipped by 3 bases and J by 0 bases, with 12 bases between them. This CDR3 has 14 amino acids.

This clonotype has a handful of counts. The rearrangement links TRBV2 to TRBJ2-1; D is ambiguous. Trimming took 7 bases from V and 7 from J, leaving 14 bases between them. Looked up from germline, CDR1 is SNHLY and CDR2 is FYNNEI. The CDR3 runs to 13 residues. CDR3 amino acids: CASNTAGLNEQFF. Written as DNA, the CDR3 is TGTGCCAGCAACACAGCAGGCTTAAATGAGCAGTTCTTC.

This clonotype was counted only a few times. The chain carries TRBV19 and TRBJ2-4; D not resolved. Germline loops: CDR1 LNHDA, CDR2 SQIVND (reference sequence). Trimming stripped 3 bases from V and 6 bases from J, with 12 bases between. The length of the CDR3 is 14 residues. The CDR3 region is CASSIILGRNIQYF. For the CDR3, the DNA is TGTGCCAGTAGTATTATTCTCGGCCGAAACATTCAGTACTTC.

This clonotype turned up a few times. The rearrangement uses TRBV5-5 and TRBJ2-1; 7 nucleotides align to TRBD2. The junction had 15 bases not matched to a gene; V was cut back by 0 bases and J by 6 bases. The CDR3 has 18 residues. Looked up from germline, CDR1 is SGHKS and CDR2 is YYEKEE (reference sequence). CDR3 nucleotides: TGTGCCAGCAGCTTGGCCAAGACAAGCGGGATTTTGTCCAATGAGCAGTTCTTC. Encoded protein: CASSLAKTSGILSNEQFF.

At least ten counts were recorded for this clonotype. J is TRBJ1-4 and V is TRBV11-2, with D possibly TRBD1 on 5 matching bases. CDR3 length: 18 residues. Between the trimmed V and J ends, which lost 2 bases and 0 bases, there was a span of 16 bases. CDR1 is SGHAT and CDR2 is FQNNGV in the germline V gene. The CDR3 region has the DNA TGTGCCAGCAGCTTAACAGGATCCCCCTTTGCAACTAATGAAAAACTGTTTTTT. Amino acids: CASSLTGSPFATNEKLFF. Complete variable domain (other parts from reference TRBV11-2 and TRBJ1-4): EAGVAQSPRYKIIEKRQSVAFWCNPISGHATLYWYQQILGQGPKLLIQFQNNGVVDDSQLPKDRFSAERLKGVDSTLKIQPAKLEDSAVYLCASSLTGSPFATNEKLFFGSGTQLSVL.

The rearrangement links TRBV5-1 to TRBJ2-1, with 7 bases aligning to TRBD2. The V gene end was trimmed by 4 bases and the J gene end by 8 bases; junction bases not matched to a gene: 9. The length of the CDR3 is 14 residues. Per germline, CDR1 SGHRS and CDR2 YFSETQ. CDR3 loop: CASSVMTSSHEQFF. The CDR3 DNA sequence: TGCGCCAGCAGCGTAATGACTAGCAGTCATGAGCAGTTCTTC.

This clonotype came up a few times. This chain joins TRBV5-1 and TRBJ1-1, with D possibly TRBD1 on 5 matching bases. Germline V CDR1 and CDR2: SGHRS, YFSETQ. The CDR3 runs to 15 residues. Trimming shortened V by 4 bases and J by 0 bases, and 13 bases separated the two germline ends. In DNA form, the CDR3 reads TGCGCCAGCAGCCTCACGGGACCCATGAACACTGAAGCTTTCTTT. This sequence encodes CASSLTGPMNTEAFF.